This is a list of T cell receptor beta chains from one sample in a study of cytomegalovirus exposure and HLA in healthy donors. Sequencing was performed with immunoSEQ multiplex PCR; in TCRdb, only in-frame clones are kept and a portion is missing. Altogether around 200,000 clones are present, around three quarters being singletons, with the ten largest covering about 16%. Sequencing used PBMCs. The receptors originated from a man aged 35-49 years in good health and CMV-seronegative. Both conserved end residues are trimmed from each CDR3.

>TRBJ1-4|TRBV6-1
ASSDGLRGVHEKLF
>TRBJ1-1|TRBV20-1
SASRQGQAF
>TRBJ2-1|TRBV5-1
ASSLSGSSYNEQF
>TRBJ2-1|TRBV5-1
ASSSGLAGGDEQF
>TRBJ1-4|TRBV2
ASILDRAYGTNEKLF
>TRBJ2-2|TRBV30
AWSTGGDTGELF
>TRBJ2-5|TRBV5-6
ASSLVTALPETQY
>TRBJ2-4|TRBV28
ASQPGQGHIQY
>TRBJ1-5|TRBV7-9
ASSLGGTDSNQPQH
>TRBJ1-5|TRBV6-1
ASTEHDNQPQH
>TRBJ2-5|TRBV2
ASEMRSGRVETQY
>TRBJ2-1|TRBV7-2
ASSSGGMGILNEQF
>TRBJ1-5|TRBV5-6
ASSSPGQSNQPQH
>TRBJ1-2|TRBV5-4
ASSYQGWGYGYT
>TRBJ2-7|TRBV29-1
SVERGGPSYEQY
>TRBJ2-7|TRBV5-6
ASSHGTVSYEQY
>TRBJ2-7|TRBV9
ASSASPQGWGGEQY
>TRBJ2-1|TRBV13
ASSPRSKTYNEQF
>TRBJ2-7|TRBV2
ATYPSTYEQY
>TRBJ1-3|TRBV5-6
ASSLPQGLGNTIY
>TRBJ2-2|TRBV7-9
ASSLAYMNTGELF
>TRBJ1-1|TRBV19
ASRGNGQGARNTEAF
>TRBJ2-7|TRBV4-1
ASSQPSGLAKPYEQY
>TRBJ2-1|TRBV4-3
ASSQDSTSYNEQF
>TRBJ2-3|TRBV7-3
ASSLTLTGVADTQY
>TRBJ2-7|TRBV11-3
ASSFETDYEQY
>TRBJ2-2|TRBV30
AWRVTGTANTGELF
>TRBJ1-4|TRBV18
ASLEDRVNEKLF
>TRBJ1-3|TRBV4-1
ASSQFSRGTGNTIY
>TRBJ2-7|TRBV6-6
ASSYAAGQGAYEQY
>TRBJ1-2|TRBV4-2
ASSRDGDRDGGYT
>TRBJ2-5|TRBV5-5
ASSPGQREETQY
>TRBJ2-7|TRBV6-5
ASSPFMSSYEQY
>TRBJ1-6|TRBV6-5
ASSYSGGPLH
>TRBJ2-5|TRBV2
ASTPGNSGVETQY
>TRBJ1-5|TRBV6-4
ASSDPPQH
>TRBJ2-1|TRBV29-1
SVGGQWSSYNEQF
>TRBJ2-5|TRBV14
ASSHWTSGAPEETQY
>TRBJ2-7|TRBV7-3
ASSPGLAGDEQY
>TRBJ2-5|TRBV4-1
ASSQRGGGETQY
>TRBJ1-3|TRBV19
ASSQDPGNTIY
>TRBJ2-7|TRBV5-4
ASSPYSGSRYEQY
>TRBJ2-1|TRBV4-1
ASSQDLTGGHFGNEQF
>TRBJ2-1|TRBV4-1
ASSQEAGADEQF
>TRBJ1-2|TRBV6-1
ASSGRPGQASALNYGYT
>TRBJ1-1|TRBV11-1
ASSRAGRDTEAF
>TRBJ1-2|TRBV7-9
SSSLGAEGRADGYT
>TRBJ2-3|TRBV10-1
ASSRTSGGSTDTQY
>TRBJ2-7|TRBV4-1
ASSPGQGSYEQY
>TRBJ1-6|TRBV6-1
ASSRTGLAPLH
>TRBJ2-1|TRBV30
ALASTSGRNEQF
>TRBJ2-1|TRBV5-5
ASSLPAGEIDEQF
>TRBJ1-2|TRBV5-8
ASTLPAESKKLYGYT
>TRBJ2-1|TRBV19
ASSADRGYNEQF
>TRBJ1-2|TRBV7-9
ASSLGFGDRGHGYT
>TRBJ2-2|TRBV10-2
ASSDFRAPGELF
>TRBJ1-1|TRBV20-1
SAEDPERL
>TRBJ1-2|TRBV15
ATSSLGGYGYT